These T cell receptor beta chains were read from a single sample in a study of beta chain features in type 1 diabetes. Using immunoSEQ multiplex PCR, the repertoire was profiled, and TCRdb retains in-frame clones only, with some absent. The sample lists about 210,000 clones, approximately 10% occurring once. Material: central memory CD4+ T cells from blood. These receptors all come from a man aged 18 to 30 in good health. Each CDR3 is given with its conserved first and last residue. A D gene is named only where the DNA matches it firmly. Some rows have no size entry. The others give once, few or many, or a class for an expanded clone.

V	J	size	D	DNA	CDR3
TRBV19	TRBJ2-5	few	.	TGTGCCAGTAGCTTTGAGGGACTGCAGGCGGAGACCCAGTACTTC	CASSFEGLQAETQYF
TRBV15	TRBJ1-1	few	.	TGTGCCACCAGCAGAGATCTTGACAGTGAAGCTTTCTTT	CATSRDLDSEAFF
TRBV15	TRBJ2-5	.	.	TGTGCCACCAGTGCAGGGGTCTGGGAGACCCAGTACTTC	CATSAGVWETQYF
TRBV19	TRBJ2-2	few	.	TGTGCCAGTAGTTCCCAAGGGGAAACCGGGGAGCTGTTTTTT	CASSSQGETGELFF
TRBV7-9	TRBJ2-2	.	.	TGTGCCAGCAGCTTAGACACCACCGGGGAGCTGTTTTTT	CASSLDTTGELFF
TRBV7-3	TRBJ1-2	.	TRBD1	TGTGCCAGCAGCCAAGGGACAGGCTATGGCTACACCTTC	CASSQGTGYGYTF
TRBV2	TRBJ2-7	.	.	TGTGCCAGCAGTGGGCAGGGTCCATACGAGCAGTACTTC	CASSGQGPYEQYF
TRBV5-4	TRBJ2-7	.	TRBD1	TGTGCCAGCAGCTCAGGGACAGGGGCCTTATCCTACGAGCAGTACTTC	CASSSGTGALSYEQYF
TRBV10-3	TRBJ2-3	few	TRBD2	TGTGCCATCAGTGAGTCAGCAGGGACTAGCGGGAGAACAGATACGCAGTATTTT	CAISESAGTSGRTDTQYF
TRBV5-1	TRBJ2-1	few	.	TGCGCCACCTCCGAAGGTAGCGGACCCCCTACGAATGAGCAGTTCTTC	CATSEGSGPPTNEQFF
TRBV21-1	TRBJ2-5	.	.	TGTGCCAGCAGCATCAGAAGAGGAAAGCGGCAACAAGAGACCCAGTACTTC	CASSIRRGKRQQETQYF
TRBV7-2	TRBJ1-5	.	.	TGTGCCAGCAGCTTAGCGGGGGATCAGCCCCAGCATTTT	CASSLAGDQPQHF
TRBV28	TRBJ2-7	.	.	TGTGCCAGCAGTTTGACCTACGAGCAGTACTTC	CASSLTYEQYF
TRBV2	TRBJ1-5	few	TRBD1	TGTGCCAGCAGTGCCGAGGGGGCAAGTCAGCCCCAGCATTTT	CASSAEGASQPQHF
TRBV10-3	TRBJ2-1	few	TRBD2	TGTGCCATCAAGGGGACTAGCGGGACGCAGTTCTTC	CAIKGTSGTQFF
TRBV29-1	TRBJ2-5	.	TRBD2	TGCAGCGTTGAGGTAGCGGGAGCAGAGACCCAGTACTTC	CSVEVAGAETQYF
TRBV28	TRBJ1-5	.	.	TGTGCCAGCGAGATCCCCGATCGCTCCAATCAGCCCCAGCATTTT	CASEIPDRSNQPQHF
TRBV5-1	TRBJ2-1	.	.	TGCGCCAGCAGCAGGGACGGGTGGAATGAGCAGTTCTTC	CASSRDGWNEQFF
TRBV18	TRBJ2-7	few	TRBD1	TGTGCCAGCTCACCCAAGACAGGGAAGTACGAGCAGTACTTC	CASSPKTGKYEQYF
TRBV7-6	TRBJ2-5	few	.	TGTGCCAGCAGCTTATCAGAGACCCAGTACTTC	CASSLSETQYF
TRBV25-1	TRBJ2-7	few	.	TGTGCCAGCAGTGTAGTAATGGGATACGAGCAGTACTTC	CASSVVMGYEQYF
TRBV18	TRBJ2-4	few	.	TGTGCCAGCTCACCGCCGTCAAAAAACATTCAGTACTTC	CASSPPSKNIQYF
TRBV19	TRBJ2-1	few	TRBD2	TGTGCCAGTAGTAAGGGGCGGGGGAATGAGCAGTTCTTC	CASSKGRGNEQFF
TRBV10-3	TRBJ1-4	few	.	TGTGCCATCAGTGAGTCGGTACGAGGTACGCTGTTTTTT	CAISESVRGTLFF
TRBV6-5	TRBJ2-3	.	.	TGTGCCAGCAGTTACTCCGGACTATACACAGATACGCAGTATTTT	CASSYSGLYTDTQYF
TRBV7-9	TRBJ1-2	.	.	TGTGCCAGCAGCTTAAAGGGTTCCCGCGGCTACACCTTC	CASSLKGSRGYTF
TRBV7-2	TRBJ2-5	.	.	TGTGCCAGCAGCCCCCAAGGGGAGACCCAGTACTTC	CASSPQGETQYF
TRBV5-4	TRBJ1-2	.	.	TGTGCCAGCAGCCCCGGGACAACGAACTATGGCTACACCTTC	CASSPGTTNYGYTF
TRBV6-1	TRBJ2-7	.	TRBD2	TGTGCCAGCAGTGCTACTAGCGGGGTAGCCTACGAGCAGTACTTC	CASSATSGVAYEQYF
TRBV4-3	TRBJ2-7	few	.	TGCGCCAGCAGCCGGCGGTATGAAGGAAACTACGAGCAGTACTTC	CASSRRYEGNYEQYF
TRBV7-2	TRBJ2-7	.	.	TGTGCCAGCAGTTCTAAGGTGGAGCAGTACTTC	CASSSKVEQYF
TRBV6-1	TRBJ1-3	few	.	TGTGCCAGCAGTGAACAGGGTACAGGAGGCACCATATATTTT	CASSEQGTGGTIYF
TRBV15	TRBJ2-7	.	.	TGTGCCACCAGCAGAGATTCCCTTTACGAGCAGTACTTC	CATSRDSLYEQYF
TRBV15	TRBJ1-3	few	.	TGTGCCACCAGCAGAGATATGGCCAACACTGGAAACACCATATATTTT	CATSRDMANTGNTIYF
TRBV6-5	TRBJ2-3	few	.	TGTGCCAGCAGTTACTCCCCTCTCACAGATACGCAGTATTTT	CASSYSPLTDTQYF
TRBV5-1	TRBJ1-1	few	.	TGCGCCAGCAGCTTCATCGGGGGCACTGAAGCTTTCTTT	CASSFIGGTEAFF
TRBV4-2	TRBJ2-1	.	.	TGTGCCAGCAGCCCGGGGGCAGAGGGTTTTAGGTACAATGAGCAGTTCTTC	CASSPGAEGFRYNEQFF
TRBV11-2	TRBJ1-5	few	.	TGTGCCAGCAGCCCTAGGAGCGGGGGCGAGAGCAATCAGCCCCAGCATTTT	CASSPRSGGESNQPQHF
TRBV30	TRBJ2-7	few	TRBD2	TGTGCCTGGAGTGTGGGGCGGGAGCGCGAGCAGTACTTC	CAWSVGREREQYF
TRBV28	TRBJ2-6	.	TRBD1	TGTGCCAGCAGTCCCCGGACAGGGATGGCTGGGGCCAACGTCCTGACTTTC	CASSPRTGMAGANVLTF
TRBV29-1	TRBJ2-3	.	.	TGCAGCGTGGTGGGACCCCTGGGGATAAGGCAGTATTTT	CSVVGPLGIRQYF